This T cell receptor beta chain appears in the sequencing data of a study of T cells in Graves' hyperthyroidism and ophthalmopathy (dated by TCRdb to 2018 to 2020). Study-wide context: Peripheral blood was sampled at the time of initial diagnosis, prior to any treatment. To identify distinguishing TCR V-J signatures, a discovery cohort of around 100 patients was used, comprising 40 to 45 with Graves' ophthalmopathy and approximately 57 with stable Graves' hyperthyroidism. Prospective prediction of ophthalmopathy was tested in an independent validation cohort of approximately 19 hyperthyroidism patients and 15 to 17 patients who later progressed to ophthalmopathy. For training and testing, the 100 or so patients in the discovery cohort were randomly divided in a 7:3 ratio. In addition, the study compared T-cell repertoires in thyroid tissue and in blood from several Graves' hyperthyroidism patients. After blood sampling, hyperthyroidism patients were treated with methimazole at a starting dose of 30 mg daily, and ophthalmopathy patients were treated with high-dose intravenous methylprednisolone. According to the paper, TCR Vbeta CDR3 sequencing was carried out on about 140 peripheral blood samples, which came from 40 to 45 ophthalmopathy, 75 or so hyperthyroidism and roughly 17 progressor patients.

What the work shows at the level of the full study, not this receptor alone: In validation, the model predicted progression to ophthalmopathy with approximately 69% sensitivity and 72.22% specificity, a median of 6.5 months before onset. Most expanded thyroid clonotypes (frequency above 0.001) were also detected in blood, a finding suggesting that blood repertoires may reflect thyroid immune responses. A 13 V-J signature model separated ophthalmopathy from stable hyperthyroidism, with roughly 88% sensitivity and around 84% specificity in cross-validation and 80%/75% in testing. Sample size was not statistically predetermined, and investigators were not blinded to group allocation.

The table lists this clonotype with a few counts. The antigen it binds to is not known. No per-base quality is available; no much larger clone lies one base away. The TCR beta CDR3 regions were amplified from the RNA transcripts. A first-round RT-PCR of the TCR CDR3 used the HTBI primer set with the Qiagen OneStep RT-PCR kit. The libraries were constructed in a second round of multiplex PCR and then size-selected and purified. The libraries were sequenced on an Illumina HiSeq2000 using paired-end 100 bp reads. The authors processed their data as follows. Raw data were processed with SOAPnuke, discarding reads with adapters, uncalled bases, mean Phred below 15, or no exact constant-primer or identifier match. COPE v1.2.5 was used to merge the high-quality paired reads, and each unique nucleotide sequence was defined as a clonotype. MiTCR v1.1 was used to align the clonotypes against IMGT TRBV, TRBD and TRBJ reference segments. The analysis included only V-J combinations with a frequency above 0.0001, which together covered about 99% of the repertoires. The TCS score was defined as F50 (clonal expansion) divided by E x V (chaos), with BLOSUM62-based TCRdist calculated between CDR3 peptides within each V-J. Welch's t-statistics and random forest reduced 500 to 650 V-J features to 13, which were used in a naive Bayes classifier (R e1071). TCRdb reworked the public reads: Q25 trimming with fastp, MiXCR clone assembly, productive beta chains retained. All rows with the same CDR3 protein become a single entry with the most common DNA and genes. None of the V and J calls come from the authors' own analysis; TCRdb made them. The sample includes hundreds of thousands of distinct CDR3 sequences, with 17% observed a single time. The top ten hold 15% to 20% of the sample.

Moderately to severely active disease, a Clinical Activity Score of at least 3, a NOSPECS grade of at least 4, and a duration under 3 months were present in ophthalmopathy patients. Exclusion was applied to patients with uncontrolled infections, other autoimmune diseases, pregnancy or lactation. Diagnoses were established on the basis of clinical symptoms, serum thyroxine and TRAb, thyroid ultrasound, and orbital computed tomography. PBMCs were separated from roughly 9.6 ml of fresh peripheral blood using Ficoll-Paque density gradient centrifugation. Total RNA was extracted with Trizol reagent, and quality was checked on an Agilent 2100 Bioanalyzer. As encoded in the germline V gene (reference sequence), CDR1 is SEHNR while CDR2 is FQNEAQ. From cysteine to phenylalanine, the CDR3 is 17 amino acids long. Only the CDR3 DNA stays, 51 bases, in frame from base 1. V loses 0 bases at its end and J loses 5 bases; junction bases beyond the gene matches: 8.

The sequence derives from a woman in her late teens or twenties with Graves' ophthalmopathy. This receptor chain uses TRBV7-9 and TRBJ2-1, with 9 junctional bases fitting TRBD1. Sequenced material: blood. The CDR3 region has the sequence CASSLASRTGVDNEQFF. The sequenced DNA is TGTGCCAGCAGCTTAGCGTCGCGGACAGGGGTTGACAATGAGCAGTTCTTC. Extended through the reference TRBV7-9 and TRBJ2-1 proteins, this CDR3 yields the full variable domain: DTGVSQNPRHKITKRGQNVTFRCDPISEHNRLYWYRQTLGQGPEFLTYFQNEAQLEKSRLLSDRFSAERPKGSFSTLEIQRTEQGDSAMYLCASSLASRTGVDNEQFFGPGTRLTVL.